The 19 T cell receptor beta chains listed next were all sequenced from one sample in a study of regulatory T cells in long-lasting Graves disease. Arm-PCR with iRepertoire HTBI primers amplified the CDR3 regions for these TCR beta libraries. TCRdb re-derived calls from the multiplex PCR reads in MiXCR, one entry per CDR3 protein. This table has approximately 470,000 distinct CDR3 sequences, 15% to 20% appearing once. Described time point: newly diagnosed GD, antithyroid drugs for less than 3 months. Preparation of the TCR library used RNA extracted from PBMCs. These records were also assigned to another study, of T cells in Graves' hyperthyroidism and ophthalmopathy.

The sequencing used peripheral blood mononuclear cells (PBMCs), collected at new diagnosis, from a patient treated with antithyroid drugs. The receptors here all came from a man in his forties with Graves disease.

In its sample, this clonotype was seen many times. The gene calls are TRBV9 and TRBJ2-5; the D is unclear. The CDR3 extends over 14 amino acids. V lost 1 base to trimming and J lost 7 bases, with 14 bases between them. Germline V gene data show CDR1 as SGDLS and CDR2 as YYNGEE. The DNA for the CDR3 is TGTGCCAGCAGCGTAAGGGAAACGGGCGGGACCCAGTACTTC. Protein: CASSVRETGGTQYF.

Notes on this clonotype: A read error may be the cause here, since a much bigger clone is one base away. V usage is TRBV30 and J usage is TRBJ2-5, with 9 bases lining up with TRBD1. The germline V gene encodes CDR1 GTSNPN and CDR2 SVGIG (reference sequence). The CDR3 runs 14 residues. CDR3 sequence: CAWSGDRAQGTQYF. In DNA form, the CDR3 reads TGTGCCTGGAGCGGGGACAGGGCTCAAGGGACCCAGTACTTC.

This clonotype was seen at least ten times. V gene TRBV6-5 combines with J gene TRBJ1-4; D might be TRBD1 (5 bases). The germline V gene has CDR1 MNHEY and CDR2 SVGAGI. The germline V and J ends were trimmed by 2 bases and 8 bases, with 9 bases remaining between them. The CDR3 is 13 residues long. CDR3 in DNA: TGTGCCAGCAGTTACAGGGGACGGGAAAAACTGTTTTTT. It translates to CASSYRGREKLFF.

This clonotype turned up a few times. The chain links TRBV5-1 to TRBJ1-1; D is possibly TRBD1 (5 bases). Trimming cost V 4 bases and J 8 bases, with 15 bases left between them. Germline CDR1 reads SGHRS; CDR2 reads YFSETQ. The length of the CDR3 is 13 residues. The CDR3 DNA reads TGCGCCAGCAGCGTGGGGACCGTAAGCGAAGCTTTCTTT. Its translation is CASSVGTVSEAFF. Complete variable domain (other parts from reference TRBV5-1 and TRBJ1-1): KAGVTQTPRYLIKTRGQQVTLSCSPISGHRSVSWYQQTPGQGLQFLFEYFSETQRNKGNFPGRFSGRQFSNSRSEMNVSTLELGDSALYLCASSVGTVSEAFFGQGTRLTVV.

This clonotype was detected many times. This CDR3 is CSARSPLGGNEQFF. CDR3 DNA sequence: TGCAGTGCTAGGTCTCCTTTAGGCGGGAATGAGCAGTTCTTC. The chain couples TRBV20-1 to TRBJ2-1, with a tentative D call TRBD2 (5 bases). CDR1 is DFQATT and CDR2 is SNEGSKA in the germline V gene (reference sequence). The CDR3 loop spans 14 amino acids. The V end lost 3 bases, the J end lost 7 bases, and 16 bases lay between the germline ends.

The table lists this clonotype with a few counts. J is TRBJ2-7 and V is TRBV28, with 11 bases aligning to TRBD2. Germline-derived CDR1 and CDR2 are MDHEN and SYDVKM. This CDR3 is 17 amino acids long. Germline trimming cut 6 bases from V and 2 bases from J; bases unmatched to any gene: 12. CDR3 nucleotides: TGTGCCAGCAGCCAAGAGGGGACTAGCGGCTTGACCTACGAGCAGTACTTC. Amino acid sequence: CASSQEGTSGLTYEQYF.

This clonotype has more than one count but fewer than ten. The rearrangement links TRBV6-1 to TRBJ2-3; 8 bases are shared with TRBD1. J lost 5 bases, V lost 6 bases, and 16 bases had no gene match. The CDR3 totals 17 residues. CDR1 is MNHNS and CDR2 is SASEGT in the germline V gene. CDR3 in DNA: TGTGCCAGCAGATCACCCCCGGGACAGGCCGGGGGAGATACGCAGTATTTT. Amino acid sequence: CASRSPPGQAGGDTQYF.

Only a few counts were recorded for this clonotype. This chain links TRBV29-1 with TRBJ1-1; TRBD1 agrees at 8 bases. The CDR3 runs to 14 residues. Trimming took 4 bases from V and 3 from J; bases not matched to a gene: 7. Germline V gene lookup returns CDR1 SQVTM and CDR2 ANQGSEA. CDR3 nucleotides: TGCAGCGTTGGTAAGACAGGGGTGGACACTGAAGCTTTCTTT. Protein sequence: CSVGKTGVDTEAFF.

This clonotype has only a few counts. This chain joins TRBV27 and TRBJ2-7; no clear D gene. The germline V gene encodes CDR1 MNHEY and CDR2 SMNVEV (reference sequence). The CDR3 has 13 amino acids. V dropped 4 bases and J dropped 5 bases, with 12 bases sitting between them. The CDR3 sequence is CASSWVGNHEQYF. CDR3 sequence (DNA): TGTGCCAGCAGTTGGGTAGGGAACCACGAGCAGTACTTC.

Concerning this clonotype itself: At one end, the junction sequence differs from germline, possibly due to a read error. The chain carries TRBV5-1 and TRBJ2-6; no clear D. Looked up from germline, CDR1 is SGHRS and CDR2 is YFSETQ. The CDR3 sequence is 15 residues long. This CDR3 is CASSPEYGGANVLTF. CDR3 bases: TGTGCCAGCAGCCCGGAATACGGTGGGGCCAACGTCCTGACTTTC.

In its sample, this clonotype was seen many times. The CDR3 bases are TGTGCCAGCAGCTATCCGGGCTTCTACGAGCAGTACTTC. It yields the protein CASSYPGFYEQYF. The gene calls are TRBV11-3 and TRBJ2-7, with D hard to call. The CDR3 runs 13 residues. Trimming removed 4 bases from V and 3 bases from J, with 10 bases in between. In germline, CDR1 is SGHNT, CDR2 YENEEA. Filled out from reference TRBV11-3 and TRBJ2-7, the complete variable domain reads EAGVVQSPRYKIIEKKQPVAFWCNPISGHNTLYWYLQNLGQGPELLIRYENEEAVDDSQLPKDRFSAERLKGVDSTLKIQPAELGDSAVYLCASSYPGFYEQYFGPGTRLTVT.

As regards this clonotype: The junction shows a germline mismatch at one end, possibly a read error. J is TRBJ2-5 and V is TRBV27; 10 nucleotides agree with TRBD1. Germline CDR1 and CDR2: MNHEY and SMNVEV (reference sequence). This CDR3 comprises 14 residues. The CDR3 is CASSRGTGVETRYF. Here the CDR3 DNA reads TGTGCCAGCAGTCGGGGGACAGGGGTGGAGACCCGGTACTTC.

On this clonotype: A much larger clone lies a single base off, so this may be a read error. V is TRBV11-2 and J is TRBJ2-7; D not resolved. Germline V gene lookup returns CDR1 SGHAT and CDR2 FQNNGV. There are 11 residues in the CDR3. Here the CDR3 DNA reads TGTGCCAACAGCTTCACTGGAGAGCAGTACTTC. Its translation: CANSFTGEQYF. Based on the CDR3 plus reference TRBV11-2 and TRBJ2-7, the full variable domain is EAGVAQSPRYKIIEKRQSVAFWCNPISGHATLYWYQQILGQGPKLLIQFQNNGVVDDSQLPKDRFSAERLKGVDSTLKIQPAKLEDSAVYLCANSFTGEQYFGPGTRLTVT.

Concerning this clonotype: A far more abundant clone sits one base away, making this likely a read error. This rearrangement joins TRBV28 to TRBJ2-3, with TRBD2 identical over 9 bases. The J call could be wrong; TRBJ2-7 is a better fit for the DNA end. The CDR3 sequence is 15 residues long. Germline values: CDR1 MDHEN, CDR2 SYDVKM. CDR3 sequence (DNA): TGTGCCAGCTCGTGGCTGCGGGGGGGAGGGATCGAGCAGTACTTC. It specifies CASSWLRGGGIEQYF.

This clonotype was seen a few times. J is TRBJ1-4 and V is TRBV28; 9 nucleotides line up with TRBD1. The CDR3 runs to 18 residues. Germline trimming cut 6 bases from V and 3 bases from J; bases unmatched to any gene: 14. Germline V gives CDR1 MDHEN, CDR2 SYDVKM. The CDR3 loop is CASRQTGGSSISNEKLFF. The CDR3 DNA reads TGTGCCAGCAGACAAACAGGGGGCTCCTCAATATCTAATGAAAAACTGTTTTTT. Full variable domain (outside the CDR3, taken from reference TRBV28 and TRBJ1-4): DVKVTQSSRYLVKRTGEKVFLECVQDMDHENMFWYRQDPGLGLRLIYFSYDVKMKEKGDIPEGYSVSREKKERFSLILESASTNQTSMYLCASRQTGGSSISNEKLFFGSGTQLSVL.

This clonotype was seen ten or more times. This chain joins TRBV6-1 and TRBJ2-7, with D possibly matching TRBD2 (6 bases). The CDR3 contains 16 residues. The germline V and J ends were trimmed by 3 bases and 5 bases, with 20 bases remaining between them. CDR1 and CDR2 (germline): MNHNS, SASEGT. CDR3 sequence (DNA): TGTGCCAGCAGTGAGGTCCTCGGGAGACCCCCGGACGAGCAGTACTTC. This sequence encodes CASSEVLGRPPDEQYF.

This sequence joins TRBV19 and TRBJ1-1, with 7 bases lining up with TRBD1. J lost 4 bases, V lost 7 bases, and 9 bases had no gene match. Germline CDR1 is LNHDA and CDR2 is SQIVND (reference sequence). The CDR3 spans 14 residues. CDR3 in amino acids: CASINRGGGTEAFF. The CDR3 coding sequence is TGTGCCAGTATTAACAGGGGAGGAGGCACTGAAGCTTTCTTT. Supplemented by reference TRBV19 and TRBJ1-1, the full variable domain reads DGGITQSPKYLFRKEGQNVTLSCEQNLNHDAMYWYRQDPGQGLRLIYYSQIVNDFQKGDIAEGYSVSREKKESFPLTVTSAQKNPTAFYLCASINRGGGTEAFFGQGTRLTVV.

This clonotype has at least ten counts. The chain is built from TRBV3-1 and TRBJ2-1; 8 bases map to TRBD2. CDR1 and CDR2 from the germline V gene are LGHDT and YNNKEL (reference sequence). J lost 14 bases, V lost 1 base, and 4 bases had no gene match. The CDR3 consists of 12 residues. CDR3 in DNA: TGTGCCAGCAGCCAAGGCGGGAGGTATGAGTTCTTC. This sequence encodes CASSQGGRYEFF.

This clonotype was seen at least ten times. The J gene is TRBJ1-2, the V gene TRBV5-6, with D perhaps TRBD1 (6 bases). CDR3 length: 13 amino acids. Trimming took off 4 bases at V and 7 bases at J, with 14 bases between the two ends. The germline gives CDR1 SGHDT, CDR2 YYEEEE. The CDR3, as DNA: TGTGCCAGCAGCCCGGGACATTCCACTGGCTACACCTTC. Translated, it gives CASSPGHSTGYTF.